The rows below give T cell receptor beta chains drawn from one sample of a study of metastatic and nonmetastatic thyroid tumors. TCRdb re-called clones from the PCR reads using MiXCR. This repertoire shows some 30,000 clones, roughly 30% found once; its top ten account for 25% to 35%. Sequenced input: blood. The receptors stem from a female donor with papillary thyroid cancer or a benign thyroid nodule (not recorded which). Some clones in this sample may be carry-over from other donors' samples. CDR3s include the opening cysteine and the closing phenylalanine or tryptophan.

TRBJ1-1,TRBV6-2/TRBV6-3,CACRVFTEAFF
TRBJ2-1,TRBV11-2,CASSLDSLTRWEQFF
TRBJ2-5,TRBV4-2,CASSLGEGREQETQYF
TRBJ1-1,TRBV6-5,CASSYVTGGGEAFF
TRBJ1-6,TRBV20-1,CSVRTGTVNSPLHF
TRBJ2-3,TRBV7-9,CASSSSGTRKYF
TRBJ2-7,TRBV6-2/TRBV6-3,CASSYELGGGYEQYF
TRBJ2-5,TRBV6-2/TRBV6-3,CASLTQRAPDQETQYF
TRBJ2-1,TRBV9,CASSVVRGKGYNEQLF
TRBJ2-1,TRBV12-3/TRBV12-4,CASSFSLAGESNEQFF
TRBJ1-2,TRBV5-5,CASSSTDRANYGYTF
TRBJ1-1,TRBV20-1,CSASGQGNTEAFF
TRBJ2-6,TRBV19,CASSIWTGLGFGANVLTF
TRBJ2-1,TRBV27,CASSSLGTSGSGNEQFF
TRBJ2-3,TRBV6-1,CASMLAGFTDTQYF
TRBJ1-2,TRBV4-3,CASSQDQVTAAYGYTF
TRBJ1-1,TRBV4-3,CASSQDLIGGAGGTEAFF
TRBJ2-1,TRBV5-1,CASSGAGGSYNEQFF
TRBJ2-1,TRBV4-3,CACIQGEAAYNEQFF
TRBJ2-3,TRBV28,CASSIDTTSTDTQYF
TRBJ2-6,TRBV6-4,CASSSDSSGANVLTF
TRBJ2-3,TRBV6-4,CASSWTSGSTDTQYF
TRBJ2-7,TRBV9,CASSVAGLAGDYEQYF
TRBJ1-5,TRBV2,CASSEGPNQPQHF
TRBJ1-1,TRBV19,CASSPGQGGYYTEAFF
TRBJ1-6,TRBV12-5,CASGLVGSPLHF
TRBJ2-6,TRBV5-1,CASSLFGQDNSGARVLTF
TRBJ2-2,TRBV11-2,CASSALAAGELFF
TRBJ2-3,TRBV20-1,CSADSGSPSTDTQYF
TRBJ1-6,TRBV28,CASSLDTSSYNSPLHF
TRBJ1-1,TRBV7-2,CASSSYRGLNTESFF
TRBJ2-5,TRBV4-1,CASSRAGVGREETQYF
TRBJ1-4,TRBV20-1,CSAKSGVNEKLFF